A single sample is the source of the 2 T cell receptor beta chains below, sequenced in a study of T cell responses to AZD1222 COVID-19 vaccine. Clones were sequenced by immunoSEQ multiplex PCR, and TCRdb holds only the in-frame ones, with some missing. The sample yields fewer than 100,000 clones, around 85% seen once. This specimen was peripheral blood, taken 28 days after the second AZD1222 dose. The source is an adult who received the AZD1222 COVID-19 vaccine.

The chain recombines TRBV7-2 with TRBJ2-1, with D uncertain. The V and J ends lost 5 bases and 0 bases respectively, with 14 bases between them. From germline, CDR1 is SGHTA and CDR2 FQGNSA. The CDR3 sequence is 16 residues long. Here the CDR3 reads CASSRYALSSYNEQFF. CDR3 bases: TGTGCCAGCAGCCGCTACGCCTTGAGCTCCTACAATGAGCAGTTCTTC.

The CDR3 region has the DNA TGTGCCAGCAGTTTAACCCGAGCTTACAGGGGAGTAACCGGGGAGCTGTTTTTT. It encodes CASSLTRAYRGVTGELFF. The rearrangement links TRBV28 to TRBJ2-2, with 7 nucleotides matching TRBD1. Germline CDR1 reads MDHEN; CDR2 reads SYDVKM. This CDR3 is 18 amino acids long. Trimming cost V 2 bases and J 5 bases; bases outside gene matches: 14.